This T cell receptor beta chain was found in a study of CD8 T cells in ankylosing spondylitis. This clonotype was counted ten times or more. The antigen is unknown. The authors made TCR beta libraries by quantitative 5'-RACE with molecular barcodes. MiXCR, applied by TCRdb to the 5' RACE reads, yields one record per CDR3 protein. Seen here are roughly 490,000 distinct CDR3 sequences, approximately 5.3% observed once, and the top ten hold roughly 3.3%. Study-wide findings and caveats: There were earlier reports of some motif variants in reactive arthritis synovial fluid and blood. Typical of ankylosing spondylitis blood, it appeared, was a TCR beta motif of several highly homologous variants. Clones that were linked to disease were CD8+ and were relatively rare in peripheral blood. Matched ankylosing spondylitis synovial fluid reportedly contained a significantly enriched population of disease-linked clones.

The clonotype was recovered from a male donor with ankylosing spondylitis. Sequencing was performed on blood, either unsorted or a sorted T cell fraction (not recorded which).

DNA of the CDR3: TGCGCCAGCAGCTCGGCAGAGACCTATGGCTACACCTTC. Residues: CASSSAETYGYTF. The chain has TRBV5-1 and TRBJ1-2, with D uncertain. The CDR3 loop spans 13 amino acids. Trimming pared 3 bases from V and 4 bases from J, leaving 10 bases between. Germline CDR1 reads SGHRS; CDR2 reads YFSETQ.